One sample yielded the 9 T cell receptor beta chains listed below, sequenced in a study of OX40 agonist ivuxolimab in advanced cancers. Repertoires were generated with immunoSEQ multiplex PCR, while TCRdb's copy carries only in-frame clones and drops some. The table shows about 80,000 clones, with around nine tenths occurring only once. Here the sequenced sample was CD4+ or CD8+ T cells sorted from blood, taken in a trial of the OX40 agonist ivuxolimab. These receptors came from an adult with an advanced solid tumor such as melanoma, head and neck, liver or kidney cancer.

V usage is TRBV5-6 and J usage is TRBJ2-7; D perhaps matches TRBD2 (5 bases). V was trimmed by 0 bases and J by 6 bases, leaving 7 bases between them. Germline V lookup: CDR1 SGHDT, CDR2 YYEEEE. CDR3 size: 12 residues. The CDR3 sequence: CASSLDRGEQYF. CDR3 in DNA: TGTGCCAGCAGCTTGGATCGGGGCGAGCAGTACTTC.

The CDR3 DNA follows: TGTGCCAGTAGTATCCCAGAGAGGCCTAATGAGCAGTTCTTC. Residues: CASSIPERPNEQFF. The chain is built from TRBV19 and TRBJ2-1; D unclear. Trimming took 3 bases from V and 7 from J, leaving 13 bases between them. The germline CDR1 and CDR2 sequences are LNHDA and SQIVND (reference sequence). The CDR3 is 14 amino acids. The whole variable domain, filled in from reference TRBV19 and TRBJ2-1, reads DGGITQSPKYLFRKEGQNVTLSCEQNLNHDAMYWYRQDPGQGLRLIYYSQIVNDFQKGDIAEGYSVSREKKESFPLTVTSAQKNPTAFYLCASSIPERPNEQFFGPGTRLTVL.

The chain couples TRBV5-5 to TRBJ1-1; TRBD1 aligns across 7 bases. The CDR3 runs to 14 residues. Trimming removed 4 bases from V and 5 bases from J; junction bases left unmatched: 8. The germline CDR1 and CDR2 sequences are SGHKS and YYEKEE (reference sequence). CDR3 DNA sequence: TGTGCCAGCAGCCGGGAGGGGGCAGGAACTGAAGCTTTCTTT. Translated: CASSREGAGTEAFF.

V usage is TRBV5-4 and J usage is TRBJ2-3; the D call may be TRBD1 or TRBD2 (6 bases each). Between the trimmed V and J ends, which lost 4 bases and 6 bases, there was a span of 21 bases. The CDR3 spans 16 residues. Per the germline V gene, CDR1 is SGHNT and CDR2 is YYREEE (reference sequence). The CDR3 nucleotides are TGTGCCAGCAGCCTGGGGGCGGAGGGGTTTGAGGATACGCAGTATTTT. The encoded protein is CASSLGAEGFEDTQYF.

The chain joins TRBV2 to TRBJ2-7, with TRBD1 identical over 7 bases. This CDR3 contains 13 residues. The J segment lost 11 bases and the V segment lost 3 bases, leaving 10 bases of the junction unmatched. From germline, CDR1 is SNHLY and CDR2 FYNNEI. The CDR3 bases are TGTGCCAGCAGTGAGGACAGGTACTCGGAGGAGTACTTC. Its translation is CASSEDRYSEEYF.

The CDR3 loop is CASSQGLAGSTDTQYF. CDR3 coding DNA: TGCGCCAGCAGCCAGGGACTAGCGGGGAGCACAGATACGCAGTATTTT. V gene TRBV4-1 combines with J gene TRBJ2-3; 13 nucleotides agree with TRBD2. V shed 3 bases and J 0 bases; nucleotides not matched to a gene: 0. Germline V lookup: CDR1 MGHRA, CDR2 YSYEKL. The CDR3 consists of 16 residues.

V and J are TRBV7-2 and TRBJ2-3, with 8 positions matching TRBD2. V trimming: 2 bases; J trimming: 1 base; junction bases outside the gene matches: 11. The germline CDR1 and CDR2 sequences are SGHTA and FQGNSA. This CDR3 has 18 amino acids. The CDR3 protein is CASSLLGRTAGGTDTQYF. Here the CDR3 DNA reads TGTGCCAGCAGCTTACTCGGGAGAACAGCGGGAGGCACAGATACGCAGTATTTT.

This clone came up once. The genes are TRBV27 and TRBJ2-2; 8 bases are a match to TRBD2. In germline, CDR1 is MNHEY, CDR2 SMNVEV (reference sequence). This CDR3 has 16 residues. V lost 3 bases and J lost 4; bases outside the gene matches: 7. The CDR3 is CASSFTGRASTGELFF. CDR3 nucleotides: TGTGCCAGCAGTTTCACCGGGAGGGCGAGCACCGGGGAGCTGTTTTTT.

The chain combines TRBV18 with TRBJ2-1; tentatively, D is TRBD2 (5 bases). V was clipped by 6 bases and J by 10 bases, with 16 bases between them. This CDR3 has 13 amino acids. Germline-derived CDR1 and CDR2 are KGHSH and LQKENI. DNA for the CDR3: TGTGCCAGCTCGCCCGGACTTCTTGGGGAGCAGTTCTTC. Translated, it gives CASSPGLLGEQFF.